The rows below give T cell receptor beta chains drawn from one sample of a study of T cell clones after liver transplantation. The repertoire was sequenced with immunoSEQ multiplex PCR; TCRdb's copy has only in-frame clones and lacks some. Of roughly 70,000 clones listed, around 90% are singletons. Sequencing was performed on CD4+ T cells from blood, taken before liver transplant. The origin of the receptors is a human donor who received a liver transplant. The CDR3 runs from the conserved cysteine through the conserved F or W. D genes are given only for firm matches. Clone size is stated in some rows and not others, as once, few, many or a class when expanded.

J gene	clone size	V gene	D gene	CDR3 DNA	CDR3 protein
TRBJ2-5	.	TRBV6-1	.	TGTGCCAGCAGTGAAGCGCGGTCGGGAATAGCGCGGCAGTACTTC	CASSEARSGIARQYF
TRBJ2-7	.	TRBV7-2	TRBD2	TGTGCCAGCAGCTTTGGACTAGCGGAGAACTCCTACGAGCAGTACTTC	CASSFGLAENSYEQYF
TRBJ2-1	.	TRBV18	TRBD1	TGTGCCAGCTCACCACTCCAGGGGGATGAGCAGTTCTTC	CASSPLQGDEQFF
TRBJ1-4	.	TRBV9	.	TGTGCCAGCAGCGCAGGTGGTTCTAATGAAAAACTGTTTTTT	CASSAGGSNEKLFF
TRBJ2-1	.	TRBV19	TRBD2	TGTGCCAGTAGTATATCTAGCGGGAGGCGCGACAATGAGCAGTTCTTC	CASSISSGRRDNEQFF
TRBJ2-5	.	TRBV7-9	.	TGTGCCAGCAGCCCAGGGAGACCCCAAGAGACCCAGTACTTC	CASSPGRPQETQYF
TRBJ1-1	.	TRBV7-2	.	TGTGCCAGCAGCCCCCTAAACACTGAAGCTTTCTTT	CASSPLNTEAFF
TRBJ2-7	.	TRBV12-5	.	TGTGCTAGTGGTGGGGCCCGGCAAGGGGAATACGAGCAGTACTTC	CASGGARQGEYEQYF
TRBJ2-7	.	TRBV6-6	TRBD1	TGTGCCAGCGAGGGAGGACAGGGGAACGAGCAGTACTTC	CASEGGQGNEQYF
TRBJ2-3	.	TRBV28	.	TGTGCCAGCAGGTCCGGTAGCACAGATACGCAGTATTTT	CASRSGSTDTQYF
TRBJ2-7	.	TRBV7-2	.	TGTGCCAGCAGCTATAGTAGGACCTACGAGCAGTACTTC	CASSYSRTYEQYF
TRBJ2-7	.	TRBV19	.	TGTGCCAGTAGTCCCAAGGGTCGGGCTGTCCACGAGCAGTACTTC	CASSPKGRAVHEQYF
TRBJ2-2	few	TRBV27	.	TGTGCCAGCCGGAACGGGGTCACCGGGGAGCTGTTTTTT	CASRNGVTGELFF
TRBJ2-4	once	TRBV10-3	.	TGTGCCATCAGTGAAGTTCAGGGAAACATTCAGTACTTC	CAISEVQGNIQYF
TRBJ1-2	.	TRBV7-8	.	TGTGCCAGCAGCTTTCGGGACGGTCGATATGGCTACACCTTC	CASSFRDGRYGYTF
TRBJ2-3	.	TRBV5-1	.	TGCGCCAGCAGCTTGGGCCGTACAGATACGCAGTATTTT	CASSLGRTDTQYF
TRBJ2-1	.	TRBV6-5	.	TGTGCCAGCAAACTCGGTATCGACTACAATGAGCAGTTCTTC	CASKLGIDYNEQFF
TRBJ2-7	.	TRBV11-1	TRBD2	TGTGCCAGCAGCGGGGGACTAGCGCCAAACTCCTACGAGCAGTACTTC	CASSGGLAPNSYEQYF
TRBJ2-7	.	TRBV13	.	TGTGCCAGCAGCTTAGGAGGGCCCGACGAGCAGTACTTC	CASSLGGPDEQYF
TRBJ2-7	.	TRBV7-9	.	TGTGCCAGCAGCCCGTGGACGGAAGAACAGTACTTC	CASSPWTEEQYF
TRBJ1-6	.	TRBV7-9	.	TGTGCCAGCAGCTTAGGCCAGTCCTATAATTCACCCCTCCACTTT	CASSLGQSYNSPLHF
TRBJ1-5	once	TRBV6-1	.	TGTGCCAGCAGTGAAGGTGTCCGGCAGCCCCAGCATTTT	CASSEGVRQPQHF
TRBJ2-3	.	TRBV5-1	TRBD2	TGCGCCAGCAGCTTGAGAGGGGCCCTTAGTTGGCGGGAGGGCCGGTGGGCCACAGATACGCAGTATTTT	CASSLRGALSWREGRWATDTQYF
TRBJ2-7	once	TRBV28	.	TGTGCCAGCAGTTTGCTGAACTACGAGCAGTACTTC	CASSLLNYEQYF
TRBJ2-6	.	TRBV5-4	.	TGTGCCAGCAGCTTCGCTGGCTCTGGGGCCAACGTCCTGACTTTC	CASSFAGSGANVLTF
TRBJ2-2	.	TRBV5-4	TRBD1	TGTGCCAGCAGCCAACAGGGGGCGAACACCGGGGAGCTGTTTTTT	CASSQQGANTGELFF
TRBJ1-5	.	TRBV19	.	TGTGCCAGTAGTATGCTGTATCAGCCCCAGCATTTT	CASSMLYQPQHF
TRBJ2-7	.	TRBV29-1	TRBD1	TGCAGCGTTGTCGGACAGGGCTTGTACGAGCAGTACTTC	CSVVGQGLYEQYF
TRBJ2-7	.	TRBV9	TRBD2	TGTGCCAGCAGCCGTAGCGGGGGCTCCTACGAGCAGTACTTC	CASSRSGGSYEQYF
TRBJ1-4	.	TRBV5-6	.	TGTGCCAGCAGCTTGTCGTTTAATGAAAAACTGTTTTTT	CASSLSFNEKLFF
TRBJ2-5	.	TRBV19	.	TGTGCCAGTAGTATGGCGGGCCCCCGGGGGGAGACCCAGTACTTC	CASSMAGPRGETQYF
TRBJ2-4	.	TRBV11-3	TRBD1	TGTGCCAGCAGCTTAGGGTCCCAGGGGGCAGCCAAAAACATTCAGTACTTC	CASSLGSQGAAKNIQYF
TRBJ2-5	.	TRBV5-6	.	TGTGCCAGCAGCCCGGGACATGTGGAGACCCAGTACTTC	CASSPGHVETQYF
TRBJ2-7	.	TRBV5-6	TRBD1	TGTGCCAGCAGTATCCCGGGACAGGGGTCCTCCTACGAGCAGTACTTC	CASSIPGQGSSYEQYF
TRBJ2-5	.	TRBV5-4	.	TGTGCCAGCAGCTTGGCCCCAGAGGGGGGGCAAGAGACCCAGTACTTC	CASSLAPEGGQETQYF
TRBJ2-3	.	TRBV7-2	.	TGTGCCAGCAGCTCCGGGGACTTACCGGTCGGGCAGTATTTT	CASSSGDLPVGQYF
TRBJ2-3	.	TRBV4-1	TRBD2	TGCGCCAGCAGCCAATGGACTAGCGGGAGCTCAGATACGCAGTATTTT	CASSQWTSGSSDTQYF
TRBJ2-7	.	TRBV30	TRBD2	TGTGCCTGGGACATCAAAGCGGGAATGAACGAGCAGTACTTC	CAWDIKAGMNEQYF
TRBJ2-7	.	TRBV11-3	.	TGTGCCAGCAGCTTAGTCCAGGGGATTGACGAGCAGTACTTC	CASSLVQGIDEQYF
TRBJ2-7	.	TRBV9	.	TGTGCCAGCAGCGTAGCACCAGACTCCTACGAGCAGTACTTC	CASSVAPDSYEQYF
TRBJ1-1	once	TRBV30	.	TGTGCCTGGAGTGTTGAGGGGTTTTGGACTGAAGCTTTCTTT	CAWSVEGFWTEAFF
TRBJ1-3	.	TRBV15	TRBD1	TGTGCCACCAGCAGGGATAAAGGGACAGGGGGCGTCGGAAACACCATATATTTT	CATSRDKGTGGVGNTIYF
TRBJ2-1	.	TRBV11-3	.	TGTGCCAGCAGCTTAGATCAGTACAATGAGCAGTTCTTC	CASSLDQYNEQFF
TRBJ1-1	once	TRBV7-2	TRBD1	TGTGCCAGCAGCTTAGTAGGGGGCGAAAAAGCTTTCTTT	CASSLVGGEKAFF
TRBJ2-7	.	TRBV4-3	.	TGCGCCAGCAGCCAAGGGATACAGGGAGGCGGTGTCAACGAGCAGTACTTC	CASSQGIQGGGVNEQYF
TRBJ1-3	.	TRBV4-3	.	TGCGCCAGCAGCCAAGATGGGAGGCTCGGGAACACCATATATTTT	CASSQDGRLGNTIYF
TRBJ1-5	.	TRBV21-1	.	TGTGCCAGCAGCTCCGGACAGGGGTCGGGCCAGCCCCAGCATTTT	CASSSGQGSGQPQHF
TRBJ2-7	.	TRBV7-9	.	TGTGCCAGCAGCTTGTCAGGGCGCGAGGACGAGCAGTACTTC	CASSLSGREDEQYF
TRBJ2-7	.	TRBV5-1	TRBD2	TGCGCCAGCAGCTTGACTAGCGGGAGTTTCAACGAGCAGTACTTC	CASSLTSGSFNEQYF
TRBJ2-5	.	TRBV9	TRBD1	TGTGCCAGCAGCGTAGGTAGGGGGCCAGAGACCCAGTACTTC	CASSVGRGPETQYF
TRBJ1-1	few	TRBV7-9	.	TGTGCCAGCAGCTTATCGGGCTCAGGCGGCACTGAAGCTTTCTTT	CASSLSGSGGTEAFF
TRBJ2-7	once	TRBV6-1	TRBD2	TGTGCCAGCAGTGCATTGACTAGCGGGAGCTACGAGCAGTACTTC	CASSALTSGSYEQYF
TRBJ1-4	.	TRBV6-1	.	TGTGCCAGCAGTCCGGACACGGGAGGAGAAAAACTGTTTTTT	CASSPDTGGEKLFF
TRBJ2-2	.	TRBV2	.	TGTGCCAGCAGTGTACAGGGCACCGGGGAGCTGTTTTTT	CASSVQGTGELFF